The entry below describes one T cell receptor (beta chain). Amplification of TCR beta CDR3 regions used RNA as the template. The primer set for the first-round RT-PCR of the TCR CDR3 was HTBI. MiXCR, run by TCRdb on the multiplex PCR reads, gives a single entry per CDR3 protein. Counted here are about 720,000 distinct CDR3 sequences, around a sixth occurring once; the ten biggest clones make up around 17%. The data originate from a study of T cells in Graves' hyperthyroidism and ophthalmopathy. V was pared by 4 bases and J by 7 bases, with 8 bases of the junction left unmatched. The CDR3 spans 16 residues. The germline CDR1 and CDR2 sequences are MGHRA and YSYEKL.

The chain uses TRBV4-1 and TRBJ2-1; TRBD2 matches 12 bases. Sequences were obtained from blood. The source is a woman in her forties or fifties with Graves' hyperthyroidism that later progressed to Graves' ophthalmopathy. The chain's CDR3 is CASSPTLAGGRNEQFF. The CDR3 DNA reads TGCGCCAGCAGCCCTACCCTAGCGGGGGGGCGGAATGAGCAGTTCTTC.